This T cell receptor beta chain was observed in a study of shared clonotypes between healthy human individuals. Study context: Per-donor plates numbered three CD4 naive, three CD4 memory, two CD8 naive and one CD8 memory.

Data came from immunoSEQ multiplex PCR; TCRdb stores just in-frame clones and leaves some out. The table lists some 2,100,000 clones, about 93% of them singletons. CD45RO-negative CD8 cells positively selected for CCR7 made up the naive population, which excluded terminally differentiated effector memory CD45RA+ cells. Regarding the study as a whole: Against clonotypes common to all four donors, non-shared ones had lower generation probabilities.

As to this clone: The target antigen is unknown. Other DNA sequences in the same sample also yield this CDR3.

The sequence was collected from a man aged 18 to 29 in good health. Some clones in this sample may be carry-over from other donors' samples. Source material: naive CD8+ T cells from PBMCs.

The CDR3 is CASSFGQFYEQYF. The DNA for the CDR3 is TGCGCCAGCAGCTTTGGCCAGTTCTACGAGCAGTACTTC. The chain combines TRBV5-1 with TRBJ2-7; D is undetermined. CDR1 SGHRS and CDR2 YFSETQ come from the germline V gene. V was shortened by 2 bases and J by 3 bases, with 9 bases between the two germline ends. CDR3 size: 13 residues.